Following are 21 T cell receptor beta chains from one sample sequenced in a study. TCRdb passed the 5' RACE reads through MiXCR, listing each CDR3 protein once. The profile shows 25,000 to 40,000 distinct CDR3 sequences, approximately 25% of them singletons. Sequenced material: memory CD4+ T cells sorted from blood. Subset given: memory CD4+ T cells, CD4+CD45RO+CD25-. These receptors were obtained from a female donor with breast cancer.

In its sample, this clonotype was seen a few times. The genes are TRBV4-2 and TRBJ1-2; the match to TRBD1 covers 8 bases. V trimming: 0 bases; J trimming: 8 bases; junction bases outside the gene matches: 8. This CDR3 region has 15 residues. CDR1 is LGHNA, CDR2 YNFKEQ, per germline. The CDR3 spells CASSQDPGQAIGYTF. The CDR3 coding sequence is TGTGCCAGCAGCCAAGACCCGGGACAGGCTATCGGCTACACCTTC.

This clonotype was found a few times. The chain has TRBV5-1 and TRBJ2-1; D is perhaps TRBD1 or TRBD2 (5 bases each). The CDR3 is made up of 15 amino acids. The V gene lost 4 bases and the J gene lost 7 bases, with 18 bases spanning the gap. The V gene's germline CDR1 is SGHRS and CDR2 YFSETQ. CDR3 nucleotide sequence: TGCGCCAGCAGCCGAGAGGGTCAGGACACGAATGAGCAGTTCTTC. This codes for CASSREGQDTNEQFF.

This clonotype was seen many times. V usage is TRBV6-1 and J usage is TRBJ2-2, with D perhaps TRBD1 or TRBD2 (5 bases each). Deletions cut 7 bases from V and 5 bases from J, with 11 bases between. This CDR3 spans 13 amino acids. The germline V gene encodes CDR1 MNHNS and CDR2 SASEGT. CDR3 DNA: TGTGCCAGCATTGCAGAGGGGACCGGGGAGCTGTTTTTT. Its translation: CASIAEGTGELFF.

This clonotype was seen more than once but under ten times. The chain recombines TRBV6-2 or TRBV6-3 with TRBJ2-2; unclear D gene. This CDR3 is built from 10 residues. V lost 6 bases to trimming and J lost 6 bases, with 2 bases between them. The V gene's germline CDR1 is MNHEY and CDR2 SVGEGT. CDR3 residues: CASRSGELFF. The DNA for the CDR3 is TGTGCCAGCAGGTCCGGGGAGCTGTTTTTT.

This clonotype was observed a handful of times. J is TRBJ2-1 and V is TRBV4-3, with D possibly TRBD2 on 6 matching bases. The CDR3 is made up of 16 amino acids. V gave up 1 base and J gave up 7 bases, with 17 bases separating them. Per the germline V gene, CDR1 is LGHNA and CDR2 is YSLEER. The CDR3 DNA is TGCGCCAGCAGCCAAGGATTGGCTAGCGCTAATAATGAGCAGTTCTTC. Protein product: CASSQGLASANNEQFF.

Of note for this clonotype: A clone one base away is much larger, so this may be a read error. Without the conserved terminal phenylalanine or tryptophan, this CDR3 likely stems from a read error. The gene calls are TRBV6-5 and TRBJ2-6; D is unclear. V shed 5 bases and J shed 2 bases, with 19 bases lying between them. Germline CDR1 MNHEY, CDR2 SVGAGI. This CDR3 contains 18 residues. CDR3 bases: TGTGCCAGCAGTCCGACACCCGACCCCGTGGCTGGGGCCAACGTCCTGACTCTC. Its translation: CASSPTPDPVAGANVLTL.

V gene TRBV20-1 combines with J gene TRBJ2-1, with D unclear. The CDR3 loop spans 14 amino acids. Germline lookup yields CDR1 DFQATT and CDR2 SNEGSKA (reference sequence). V lost 1 base and J 0 bases, leaving 7 bases between the germline ends. CDR3 DNA: TGCAGTGCTAGAGGGAAGAGCTCCTACAATGAGCAGTTCTTC. It translates to CSARGKSSYNEQFF.

A few counts support this clonotype. The CDR3, as DNA: TGTGCCAGCAGTTCCCCCGGGGCTACGGGGGCCTACGAGCAGTACTTC. Protein sequence: CASSSPGATGAYEQYF. The rearrangement joins TRBV27 to TRBJ2-7; D might be TRBD2 (6 bases). This CDR3 spans 16 amino acids. Germline lookup yields CDR1 MNHEY and CDR2 SMNVEV (reference sequence). V was pared by 4 bases and J by 2 bases, with 18 bases between.

The genes are TRBV7-3 and TRBJ2-3, with a possible D match to TRBD2 (6 bases). V lost 2 bases and J 8 bases, leaving 11 bases between the germline ends. The CDR3 has 13 residues. Germline CDR1 reads SGHTA; CDR2 reads FQGTGA. The CDR3 sequence: CASSLQEGGTQYF. The CDR3 coding sequence is TGTGCCAGCAGCTTACAGGAGGGAGGTACGCAGTATTTT.

This clonotype was seen ten or more times. The chain combines TRBV6-5 with TRBJ2-2; D ambiguous. This CDR3 has 15 residues. V lost 3 bases and J 6 bases, leaving 14 bases between the germline ends. CDR1 and CDR2 (germline): MNHEY, SVGAGI. CDR3 sequence: CASSYRDGSSGELFF. The DNA for the CDR3 is TGTGCCAGCAGTTATAGAGACGGCAGTTCCGGGGAGCTGTTTTTT.

At least ten counts were recorded for this clonotype. The chain carries TRBV7-9 and TRBJ2-3; D gene ambiguous. The V gene's germline CDR1 is SEHNR and CDR2 FQNEAQ (reference sequence). V gave up 1 base and J gave up 5 bases, with 13 bases separating them. This CDR3 has 15 amino acids. The CDR3 nucleotides read TGTGCCAGCAGCTTAGTGATTAGGCAAGGAGATACGCAGTATTTT. Amino acid sequence: CASSLVIRQGDTQYF.

This sequence joins TRBV6-5 and TRBJ2-1; D gene ambiguous. V lost 2 bases, J lost 5 bases, and 13 bases lay in between. The CDR3 runs 15 residues. The V gene's germline CDR1 is MNHEY and CDR2 SVGAGI. The CDR3 DNA reads as TGTGCCAGCAGTTACCGGCTAGTGGCCAACAATGAGCAGTTCTTC. It yields the protein CASSYRLVANNEQFF.

This clonotype was seen at least ten times. The CDR3 loop is CASSFGQGMMGYEQYF. CDR3 sequence (DNA): TGCGCCAGCAGTTTCGGACAGGGCATGATGGGCTACGAGCAGTACTTC. The chain uses TRBV4-1 and TRBJ2-7, with 8 bases aligning to TRBD1. In germline, CDR1 is MGHRA, CDR2 YSYEKL. Trimming removed 6 bases from V and 3 bases from J; junction bases left unmatched: 13. The CDR3 loop spans 16 amino acids.

Relative to its sample, this clonotype is medium-sized. The rearrangement uses TRBV5-1 and TRBJ2-7; no clear D gene. Germline V gene sequence: CDR1 SGHRS, CDR2 YFSETQ. The V end was cut by 0 bases, the J end by 1 base, with 2 bases between. The CDR3 is made up of 12 amino acids. In nucleotides, the CDR3 is TGCGCCAGCAGCTTGGAATCCTACGAGCAGTACTTC. This sequence encodes CASSLESYEQYF.

The rearrangement uses TRBV27 and TRBJ1-4; TRBD1 matches at 8 bases. V shed 4 bases, J shed 8 bases, and the junction held 12 bases outside the gene matches. There are 16 residues in the CDR3. Germline CDR1 and CDR2: MNHEY and SMNVEV (reference sequence). CDR3 in amino acids: CASSSIWDRSREKLFF. The CDR3 DNA reads TGTGCCAGCAGTTCGATTTGGGACAGGTCTCGAGAAAAACTGTTTTTT.

With respect to this clonotype: One base away lies a much larger clone, so this may be a sequencing read error. The V gene is TRBV27, the J gene TRBJ2-3; D may be TRBD2 (6 bases). The germline V gene encodes CDR1 MNHEY and CDR2 SMNVEV (reference sequence). V was pared by 11 bases and J by 6 bases, with 9 bases between. The CDR3 is made up of 10 amino acids. CDR3 in amino acids: CASGGDTQYF. CDR3 coding DNA: TGTGCCTCTGGAGGGGATACGCAGTATTTT.

The rearrangement links TRBV9 to TRBJ2-2; no clear D. Germline loops: CDR1 SGDLS, CDR2 YYNGEE. The CDR3 runs to 13 residues. The V and J ends lost 3 bases and 6 bases respectively, with 9 bases between them. The CDR3 protein is CASSAADPGELFF. CDR3 in DNA: TGTGCCAGCAGCGCCGCCGACCCCGGGGAGCTGTTTTTT. Full variable domain (rest looked up from reference TRBV9 and TRBJ2-2): DSGVTQTPKHLITATGQRVTLRCSPRSGDLSVYWYQQSLDQGLQFLIQYYNGEERAKGNILERFSAQQFPDLHSELNLSSLELGDSALYFCASSAADPGELFFGEGSRLTVL.

V and J are TRBV10-1 and TRBJ2-2; possible D gene TRBD2, 6 bases. This CDR3 is 20 amino acids long. CDR1 and CDR2 from the germline V gene are WNHNN and SYGVQD (reference sequence). V shed 0 bases and J shed 3 bases, with 23 bases lying between them. Here the CDR3 reads CASSESITQGSGPDTGELFF. The CDR3 coding sequence is TGCGCCAGCAGTGAGTCCATTACCCAGGGAAGCGGGCCTGACACCGGGGAGCTGTTTTTT.

The rearrangement links TRBV9 to TRBJ2-3, with TRBD2 identical over 7 bases. The CDR3 has 15 residues. Germline CDR1 reads SGDLS; CDR2 reads YYNGEE. Germline trimming cut 3 bases from V and 0 bases from J; bases unmatched to any gene: 4. The CDR3 DNA follows: TGTGCCAGCAGCGAGAGCGGGGCCAGCACAGATACGCAGTATTTT. Translation: CASSESGASTDTQYF.

This clonotype was counted a few times. The chain recombines TRBV10-1 with TRBJ2-1, with a possible D match to TRBD1 (5 bases). Trimming shortened V by 0 bases and J by 4 bases, and 7 bases separated the two germline ends. Germline CDR1 WNHNN, CDR2 SYGVQD (reference sequence). The CDR3 is 14 amino acids. CDR3 sequence (DNA): TGCGCCAGCAGTGAGTCTAACAGGTACAATGAGCAGTTCTTC. Its translation is CASSESNRYNEQFF.

The rearrangement links TRBV7-3 to TRBJ2-7; D is ambiguous. CDR1 is SGHTA, CDR2 FQGTGA, per germline. The CDR3 runs 13 residues. V was pared by 3 bases and J by 9 bases, with 15 bases between. Written as DNA, the CDR3 is TGTGCCAGCAGCTTGCAGGATGGGAACGGGCAGTACTTC. Translating it yields CASSLQDGNGQYF.